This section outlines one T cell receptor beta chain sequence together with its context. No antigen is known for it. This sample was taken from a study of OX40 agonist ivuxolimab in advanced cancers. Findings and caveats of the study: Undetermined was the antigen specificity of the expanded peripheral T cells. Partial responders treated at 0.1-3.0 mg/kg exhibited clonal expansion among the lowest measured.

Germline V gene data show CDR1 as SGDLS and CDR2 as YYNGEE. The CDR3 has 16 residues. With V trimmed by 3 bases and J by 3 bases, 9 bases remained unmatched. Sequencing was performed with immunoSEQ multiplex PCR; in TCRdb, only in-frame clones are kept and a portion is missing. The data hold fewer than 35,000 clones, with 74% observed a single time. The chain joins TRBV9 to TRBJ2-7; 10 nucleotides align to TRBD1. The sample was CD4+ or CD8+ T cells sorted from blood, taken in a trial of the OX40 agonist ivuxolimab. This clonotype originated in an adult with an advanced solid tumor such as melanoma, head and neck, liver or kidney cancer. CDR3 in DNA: TGTGCCAGCAGCGCGAGTGCCGGGACAGGGGACTACGAGCAGTACTTC. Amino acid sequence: CASSASAGTGDYEQYF.